This TCR beta chain was captured by sequencing in a study of blood T cell repertoires in COVID-19 (dated by TCRdb to 2020 to 2021). About the study as a whole: Samples covering the acute and convalescent phases of COVID-19 were provided by collaborators in the United States, Italy and Spain. The material from the prospective study consisted of cDNA or gDNA derived from T cells, B-cell-depleted T cells, or PBMCs. Subjects who had been exposed to COVID-19, were actively infected with it, or had recovered from it provided the deeply sampled blood TCRbeta repertoires that made up the dataset. A freely available public database, intended as a resource for researchers studying the immune response to SARS-CoV-2, is where the repertoires were released. The samples were drawn from the first 160 participants of the ongoing ImmuneRACE study and from under 1,500 subjects provided by 6 global collaborators. Nearly every sample came with metadata listing a de-identified subject ID, COVID-19 status, age in years and sex. Where available, HLA class I and class II types were taken from metadata supplied by the sample provider and were not determined by assay-based typing.

Including the terminal cysteine and phenylalanine, the CDR3 comprises 16 residues. Only CDR3 DNA remains: 48 bases, in frame from the first base. CDR1 and CDR2 are drawn from the germline V gene: LGHNA, YSLEER. The collaborating institutions used their own protocols to collect whole blood in K2EDTA tubes. Collaborator samples were shipped for TCRbeta analysis as frozen whole blood, isolated PBMCs, or DNA extracted from either sample type. As concerns this clone: Its antigen target is currently unknown. Its ends do not fully match the called genes, so a read error is possible.

TCRbeta CDR3 regions were amplified from genomic DNA using the immunoSEQ Assay, a bias-controlled multiplex PCR. The authors' analysis ran thus. The number of nucleated cells in each sample was estimated from the amplification of reference gene primers within the assay. Sequence reads were collapsed and filtered to measure the absolute abundance of every unique TCRbeta CDR3 rearrangement. For each sample, productive Simpson clonality was calculated by taking the square root of Simpson's diversity index across productive rearrangements. Sourced from immuneACCESS, this table was stored by TCRdb with only in-frame sequences that have V and J called. A share of the clones is absent; for the studies checked, an unresolved V gene accounts for under half, and the remainder has no known explanation. V and J calls and clone size come straight from that table; D and trimming were deduced from the DNA. Recorded for this sample are tens of thousands of clones; less than 90% of them occurred a single time. The ten largest make up around 3% of the sample.

Overall study outcomes, separate from this receptor: How much clinical and demographic metadata was included differed by source and by participant, and the metadata was provided uncurated.

The sequence was collected from a man of 80 years or more with acute or convalescent COVID-19. This chain joins TRBV4-3 to TRBJ2-1, and 10 junction bases match TRBD2. Sequencing was performed on peripheral blood. For the CDR3, the sequence is CASSKEASGRSNEQFF. The nucleotide sequence is given as TGCGCCAGCAGCAAAGAGGCTAGCGGGAGAAGTAATGAGCAGTTCTTC.